This TCR beta chain emerged from a study of T cell responses to AZD1222 COVID-19 vaccine (dated by TCRdb to the early 2020s). With regard to the full study: AZD1222 recipients with second doses at about 4 weeks or about 12 weeks were pooled, because spike-specific TCR depth and breadth did not differ between schedules. TCR sequencing was performed for more than 230 trial participants, of whom about 200 were given two doses of AZD1222 and around 25 were given two doses of MenACWY control vaccine. Trial participants were enrolled by age into subgroups of 18-55, 56-69 and 70-plus years, and around 140, 26 and 57 TCR-sequenced participants, respectively, were included in these subgroups. The paper as a whole reports these results and caveats: In the small 56-69-year group, the increase in depth fell short of significance, most likely because of low power. Because no day 14 peak-response samples were available, repertoires were characterized only after the peak T cell response. The vaccine-associated CD4 TCRs covered the entire spike protein, and the dominant responses fell in regions 160-218 and 743-854. A significant rise in spike-specific TCR breadth and depth was observed after two AZD1222 doses relative to day 0 and relative to MenACWY recipients. Reportedly, almost half of the unique spike-specific TCRs recognized epitopes lying outside the regions that are mutated in the B.1.351 and B.1.1.7 variants. Participants were mostly white British and included more females than males, and it was suggested by the authors that clonal diversity may have been underestimated. Only a handful of AZD1222 recipients were SARS-CoV-2 seropositive at baseline, limiting conclusions about previously exposed vaccinees.

The CDR3 covers 16 residues, taking in both the cysteine and the phenylalanine. This entry keeps only the CDR3 DNA: 48 bases, framed from base 1. Deletion took 2 bases off V and 0 bases off J, with a span of 9 bases between the germline ends. As encoded in the germline V gene, CDR1 is SGDLS while CDR2 is YYNGEE. Concerning this clone: It lacks a known antigen. No per-base quality is available; no much larger clone lies one base away. Other DNA sequences of this sample code for an identical CDR3.

Per the publication, the time point label means: baseline before first vaccination. Vaccinee samples were obtained from the UK trials COV001 and COV002, which included a single-blind randomized controlled phase 2/3 trial of AZD1222 (ChAdOx1 nCoV-19) in healthy adults. Trial participant PBMC samples were collected at day 0 and day 28 after the second dose for TCRbeta chain sequencing. The CDR3 regions of human TCRbeta chains were analyzed by immunosequencing. The authors processed their data as follows. TCRs in the repertoires were matched against a reference library of SARS-CoV-2-specific TCRs that had been generated with the MIRA antigen-specificity platform. Breadth meant the fraction of unique TCRs that were SARS-CoV-2-associated, whereas depth meant the fraction of total T cells that were SARS-CoV-2-associated. Using the MIRA data, every spike-specific TCR was mapped to the spike region that the TCR reacted to and assigned to either a CD4 or a CD8 class. Log10-transformed breadth and depth values were compared by one-way ANOVA with Sidak's multiple comparisons tests. TCRdb retrieved this table from immuneACCESS and kept in-frame rearrangements only. Not all clones are present; in checked studies, unresolved V genes account for under half, and no reason is known for the remainder. V, J and clone size were drawn from that table, and D and trimming were deduced from the DNA. The sample table records tens of thousands of clones; about 88% of these occur just once. The ten largest make up under 25% of the sample.

The sample in question was peripheral blood, obtained on day 0 of AZD1222 vaccination. The V and J segments used are TRBV9 and TRBJ1-6; the D gene is not confidently resolved. The receptor was derived from an adult in good health. The CDR3 in this case is CASSVTESSYNSPLHF. DNA sequence: TGTGCCAGCAGCGTCACAGAAAGCTCCTATAATTCACCCCTCCACTTT.